The 18 T cell receptor beta chains below were found in one sample sequenced in a study of blood T cell repertoires in COVID-19. Libraries were prepared by immunoSEQ multiplex PCR; TCRdb keeps only in-frame clonotypes and omits some of them. In the table there are some 350,000 clones, around nine tenths of which are singletons. Sequencing was done on a sample of PBMCs or T cells enriched from blood (not recorded which). The receptors were gathered from a young man who had recovered from COVID-19.

The V gene is TRBV7-3, the J gene TRBJ1-3; no clear D. In germline, CDR1 is SGHTA, CDR2 FQGTGA. The CDR3 has 20 amino acids. Trimming pared 5 bases from V and 4 bases from J, leaving 30 bases between. The CDR3 reads CASSPTNTIRYPRGGNTIYF. CDR3 DNA sequence: TGTGCCAGCAGCCCTACAAACACCATTCGGTATCCTAGAGGGGGAAACACCATATATTTT.

The chain links TRBV7-9 to TRBJ1-2; 9 bases are shared with TRBD1. The CDR3 has 14 amino acids. CDR1 is SEHNR and CDR2 is FQNEAQ in the germline V gene (reference sequence). Trimming cost V 6 bases and J 5 bases; bases outside gene matches: 7. CDR3 sequence reads: CASSPRTGEYGYTF. CDR3 sequence (DNA): TGTGCCAGCAGTCCCCGGACAGGGGAGTATGGCTACACCTTC.

The sample holds a few counts of this clone. The J gene is TRBJ1-6, the V gene TRBV6-5, with D possibly TRBD1 on 6 matching bases. Germline V gene sequence: CDR1 MNHEY, CDR2 SVGAGI. V shed 2 bases and J shed 6 bases, with 8 bases lying between them. The CDR3 has 14 amino acids. The CDR3 loop is CASSYGQTNSPLHF. Written as DNA, the CDR3 is TGTGCCAGCAGTTACGGACAGACTAATTCACCCCTCCACTTT.

In its sample, this clone was seen once. The chain employs TRBV3-1 (or the pseudogene TRBV3-2) and TRBJ2-7, with 10 bases that match TRBD1. V shed 4 bases and J 13 bases; nucleotides not matched to a gene: 10. From germline, CDR1 is LGHDT and CDR2 YNNKEL (reference sequence). CDR3 length: 13 residues. Here the CDR3 reads CASSRSGTGEGYF. DNA for the CDR3: TGTGCCAGCAGCCGAAGTGGGACAGGGGAGGGCTACTTC.

This chain uses TRBV6-6 with TRBJ1-6, with 7 nucleotides matching TRBD1. The CDR3 contains 14 residues. Germline-derived CDR1 and CDR2 are MNHNY and SVGAGI (reference sequence). V lost 2 bases, J lost 9 bases, and 4 bases stayed unmatched. CDR3: CASSYQGGSSPLHF. The CDR3 DNA reads TGTGCCAGCAGTTACCAGGGGGGTTCTTCACCCCTCCACTTT.

In its sample, this clone was seen once. This chain connects TRBV24-1 to TRBJ2-7, with D perhaps TRBD2 (6 bases). This CDR3 contains 19 residues. From germline, CDR1 is KGHDR and CDR2 SFDVKD. Trimming took 9 bases from V and 0 from J, leaving 29 bases between them. The CDR3 reads CATFVAVVGTTESSYEQYF. CDR3 coding DNA: TGTGCCACCTTCGTAGCGGTGGTGGGTACTACAGAATCCTCCTACGAGCAGTACTTC.

As for this clone: A read error may account for a junction end that differs from germline. V and J are TRBV6-5 and TRBJ1-3; 8 bases fit TRBD1. This CDR3 comprises 13 residues. The germline gives CDR1 MNHEY, CDR2 SVGAGI. The CDR3 spells CASTARTGSSMYF. The CDR3 DNA sequence: TGTGCCAGCACCGCCCGGACAGGGAGTTCCATGTATTTT.

The V gene is TRBV7-9, the J gene TRBJ2-5, with 7 bases that match TRBD1. V lost 5 bases, J lost 5 bases, and 8 bases stayed unmatched. The germline V gene has CDR1 SEHNR and CDR2 FQNEAQ (reference sequence). This CDR3 is built from 14 residues. CDR3 bases: TGTGCCAGCAGCCGACAGGGAAAAACGGAGACCCAGTACTTC. This codes for CASSRQGKTETQYF.

The chain has TRBV3-1 (or the pseudogene TRBV3-2) and TRBJ2-3; TRBD1 is a possible D gene (7 bases). The V end was cut by 0 bases, the J end by 3 bases, with 13 bases between. CDR1 LGHDT and CDR2 YNNKEL come from the germline V gene (reference sequence). The CDR3 covers 16 residues. This chain's CDR3 is CASSQDPTGRTDTQYF. For the CDR3, the DNA is TGTGCCAGCAGCCAAGATCCGACAGGGAGGACAGATACGCAGTATTTT.

The rearrangement uses TRBV12-3 or TRBV12-4 and TRBJ2-5; the D is unclear. Deletions cut 8 bases from V and 6 bases from J, with 13 bases between. CDR3 size: 12 residues. CDR3 protein: CASSKNAQTQYF. Here the CDR3 DNA reads TGTGCCAGCTCTAAAAATGCGCAGACCCAGTACTTC.

This clone was seen just once. CDR3 DNA: TGTGCCAGCAGTGAAACACGAAGGGGGAGGGTGCCCCTTAATGAAAAACTGTTTTTT. Protein product: CASSETRRGRVPLNEKLFF. V gene TRBV2 combines with J gene TRBJ1-4, with TRBD1 as a possible D gene (6 bases). This CDR3 is built from 19 residues. CDR1 and CDR2 from the germline V gene are SNHLY and FYNNEI. Trimming took off 2 bases at V and 4 bases at J, with 23 bases between the two ends.

CDR3 in DNA: TGTGCCATCAGCCGAGCGGGGGGCTACAATGAGCAGTTCTTC. Its translation is CAISRAGGYNEQFF. The chain is built from TRBV10-3 and TRBJ2-1, with 9 nucleotides matching TRBD2. With V trimmed by 6 bases and J by 3 bases, 3 bases remained unmatched. The CDR3 extends over 14 amino acids. The V gene's germline CDR1 is ENHRY and CDR2 SYGVKD.

This chain uses TRBV7-6 with TRBJ1-5; 7 bases agree with TRBD1. CDR1 and CDR2 from the germline V gene are SGHVS and FNYEAQ. CDR3 length: 15 residues. The junction had 9 bases not matched to a gene; V was cut back by 5 bases and J by 5 bases. The CDR3 spells CASSVDKGADQPQHF. For the CDR3, the DNA is TGTGCCAGCAGCGTAGACAAGGGGGCTGATCAGCCCCAGCATTTT.

The chain employs TRBV7-9 and TRBJ1-1; D is undetermined. This CDR3 has 15 amino acids. Germline V lookup: CDR1 SEHNR, CDR2 FQNEAQ (reference sequence). The V end lost 1 base, the J end lost 1 base, and 10 bases lay between the germline ends. This chain's CDR3 is CASSLDLRWNTEAFF. The CDR3 bases are TGTGCCAGCAGCTTAGACCTCAGGTGGAACACTGAAGCTTTCTTT.

The chain recombines TRBV11-2 with TRBJ2-5; 7 nucleotides agree with TRBD1. Germline V gives CDR1 SGHAT, CDR2 FQNNGV. The ends lost 6 bases at V and 2 bases at J; junction bases unmatched: 9. The CDR3 has 15 residues. CDR3: CASRQRQGPQETQYF. The CDR3 nucleotides read TGTGCCAGCAGACAACGACAGGGACCTCAAGAGACCCAGTACTTC.

This clone occurred once. The chain carries TRBV7-8 and TRBJ1-3; 7 bases line up with TRBD1. The trim removed 5 bases at V and 0 bases at J, leaving 1 base unmatched. From germline, CDR1 is SGHVS and CDR2 FQNEAQ. This CDR3 region has 14 residues. CDR3 protein: CASSHRGSGNTIYF. CDR3 coding DNA: TGTGCCAGCAGCCACAGGGGCTCTGGAAACACCATATATTTT.

This clone occurred once. This chain joins TRBV4-1 and TRBJ1-5; D remains ambiguous. CDR1 is MGHRA, CDR2 YSYEKL, per germline. V dropped 4 bases and J dropped 4 bases, with 14 bases sitting between them. The CDR3 is made up of 15 amino acids. CDR3 nucleotide sequence: TGCGCCAGCAGCCCCGAAGGAGGGCGAAATCAGCCCCAGCATTTT. It translates to CASSPEGGRNQPQHF.

J is TRBJ1-4 and V is TRBV25-1; 10 nucleotides agree with TRBD1. The V gene's germline CDR1 is MGHDK and CDR2 SYGVNS. The J segment lost 8 bases and the V segment lost 3 bases, leaving 6 bases of the junction unmatched. The CDR3 contains 15 residues. CDR3 loop: CASSDAGTGDEKLFF. The CDR3 DNA sequence: TGTGCCAGCAGTGACGCTGGGACAGGGGACGAAAAACTGTTTTTT.